These T cell receptor beta chains were read from a single sample in a study of cytomegalovirus exposure and HLA in healthy donors. TCRdb's copy holds only in-frame clones and misses some; the assay was immunoSEQ multiplex PCR. The data contain over 100,000 clones, 74% of them singletons. The sample taken for sequencing was PBMCs. The receptors shown here come from a human donor in good health. The CDR3 runs from the conserved cysteine through the conserved F or W. The D gene is left open where the match is weak. Clone size is given for some rows only: seen once, a few or many times, or a class if the clone is expanded.

D,J,size,length,V,CDR3,DNA
-,TRBJ2-3,-,16,TRBV11-3,CASSFGSAGGTDTQYF,TGTGCCAGCAGCTTCGGCTCGGCAGGCGGCACAGATACGCAGTATTTT
-,TRBJ1-5,-,15,TRBV15,CATSRVKGLGQPQHF,TGTGCCACCAGCAGAGTTAAGGGGCTGGGTCAGCCCCAGCATTTT
TRBD1,TRBJ1-2,-,14,TRBV6-5,CASSLTTGALFYTF,TGTGCCAGCAGCCTCACCACAGGGGCGCTGTTCTACACCTTC
TRBD1,TRBJ2-6,-,16,TRBV30,CAWRRGRVSGANVLTF,TGTGCCTGGAGGAGGGGGCGAGTCTCTGGGGCCAACGTCCTGACTTTC
-,TRBJ2-2,-,13,TRBV2,CASSEFSVGELFF,TGTGCCAGCAGTGAATTCTCTGTCGGGGAGCTGTTTTTT
-,TRBJ1-2,-,14,TRBV5-4,CASSPGIRTYGYTF,TGTGCCAGCAGCCCGGGGATCCGTACCTATGGCTACACCTTC
-,TRBJ2-7,-,13,TRBV28,CASSLKPSNEQYF,TGTGCCAGCAGTTTAAAGCCCTCCAACGAGCAGTACTTC
TRBD2,TRBJ2-7,-,14,TRBV6-6,CASSYSSGNYEQYF,TGTGCCAGCAGTTACTCTAGCGGGAACTACGAGCAGTACTTC
TRBD2,TRBJ2-1,-,15,TRBV19,CASSTGLVGGDEQFF,TGTGCCAGTAGTACCGGACTAGTTGGGGGGGATGAGCAGTTCTTC
-,TRBJ2-3,-,15,TRBV19,CASSITHRLVDTQYF,TGTGCCAGTAGTATTACCCACCGACTAGTGGATACGCAGTATTTT
-,TRBJ2-7,-,14,TRBV11-3,CASSFEGQRPKQYF,TGTGCCAGCAGCTTCGAAGGACAGAGGCCTAAGCAGTACTTC
-,TRBJ2-7,-,13,TRBV7-3,CASSLTRQDEQYF,TGTGCCAGCAGCTTAACTCGGCAGGACGAGCAGTACTTC
TRBD2,TRBJ2-2,-,18,TRBV19,CASSMFSGGALNTGELFF,TGTGCCAGTAGTATGTTCAGCGGGGGCGCCCTGAACACCGGGGAGCTGTTTTTT
-,TRBJ2-1,-,14,TRBV5-4,CASVSRTKNNEQFF,TGTGCCAGCGTGTCTAGAACGAAGAACAATGAGCAGTTCTTC
-,TRBJ1-1,few,15,TRBV9,CASSVVGAVSTEAFF,TGTGCCAGCAGCGTAGTGGGGGCCGTGAGCACTGAAGCTTTCTTT
-,TRBJ2-7,-,13,TRBV4-3,CASSQDRPGEQYF,TGCGCCAGCAGCCAAGATAGGCCAGGGGAGCAGTACTTC
TRBD1,TRBJ1-1,-,17,TRBV10-2,CASSSRDRGRVVTEAFF,TGCGCCAGCAGCTCCCGGGACAGGGGTCGGGTGGTCACTGAAGCTTTCTTT
TRBD2,TRBJ2-3,-,15,TRBV5-4,CASSLVAGETDTQYF,TGTGCCAGCAGCTTGGTAGCGGGAGAGACCGATACGCAGTATTTT
-,TRBJ2-2,-,17,TRBV4-1,CASSQVVFVGAGGELFF,TGCGCCAGCAGCCAAGTCGTCTTCGTGGGGGCTGGCGGGGAGCTGTTTTTT
TRBD1,TRBJ1-5,-,13,TRBV19,CATRQGLRQPQHF,TGTGCCACCAGACAGGGACTGCGGCAGCCCCAGCATTTT
-,TRBJ1-5,once,14,TRBV28,CASSYATGTQPQHF,TGTGCCAGCAGTTACGCCACAGGGACTCAGCCCCAGCATTTT
-,TRBJ2-1,-,15,TRBV6-6,CASSHGAGDAGEQFF,TGTGCCAGCAGCCACGGGGCAGGGGATGCGGGTGAGCAGTTCTTC
TRBD1,TRBJ1-5,few,14,TRBV6-5,CASSNRGLAQPQHF,TGTGCCAGCAGCAACAGGGGGCTGGCTCAGCCCCAGCATTTT
-,TRBJ2-3,-,14,TRBV11-2,CASSGTRRLNTQYF,TGTGCCAGCAGCGGAACTAGGAGACTAAATACGCAGTATTTT
TRBD1,TRBJ1-4,-,12,TRBV18,CASSPDRAELFF,TGTGCCAGCTCCCCCGACAGGGCGGAACTGTTTTTT
-,TRBJ1-2,-,13,TRBV6-1,CASSPGDIHGYTF,TGTGCCAGCAGTCCCGGGGACATTCATGGCTACACCTTC
-,TRBJ2-5,-,16,TRBV11-2,CASSLGVRGKQETQYF,TGTGCCAGCAGCTTAGGAGTTCGGGGGAAACAAGAGACCCAGTACTTC
-,TRBJ2-7,-,13,TRBV10-3,CATCKDLAHEQYF,TGTGCCACCTGTAAAGACTTGGCCCACGAGCAGTACTTC
TRBD1,TRBJ2-7,-,14,TRBV7-8,CASSFTDRVYEQYF,TGTGCCAGCAGCTTTACCGACAGGGTCTACGAGCAGTACTTC
-,TRBJ2-7,-,14,TRBV12-5,CASGFRSGDYEQYF,TGTGCTAGTGGTTTCAGGTCAGGGGACTACGAGCAGTACTTC
TRBD1,TRBJ1-4,many,15,TRBV5-4,CASSGTGGRGEKLFF,TGTGCCAGCAGCGGGACAGGGGGCCGAGGGGAAAAACTGTTTTTT
TRBD2,TRBJ2-4,-,19,TRBV4-1,CASSQQTTSGTPTKNIQYF,TGCGCCAGCAGCCAACAAACAACTAGCGGGACCCCAACCAAAAACATTCAGTACTTC
-,TRBJ1-5,-,12,TRBV28,CASSFGGQPQHF,TGTGCCAGCAGTTTCGGGGGGCAGCCCCAGCATTTT
TRBD2,TRBJ2-7,-,14,TRBV19,CASSIGGSSYEQYF,TGTGCCAGTAGTATAGGCGGGAGCTCCTACGAGCAGTACTTC
TRBD1,TRBJ1-2,-,14,TRBV30,CAWSRGQPLSGYTF,TGTGCCTGGAGCAGGGGACAGCCACTCTCCGGCTACACCTTC
-,TRBJ1-5,-,16,TRBV28,CASSLRTRGDNQPQHF,TGTGCCAGCAGTCTCCGGACCCGGGGGGACAATCAGCCCCAGCATTTT
TRBD1,TRBJ1-6,-,14,TRBV5-6,CASSLVQGDSPLHF,TGTGCCAGCAGCTTGGTCCAGGGGGATTCACCCCTCCACTTT